This T cell receptor (beta chain) is drawn from a study of blood T cells in healthy people across ages. Findings and caveats of the study: Higher diversity, along with more naive CD4+ cells, distinguished long-lived donors from aged donors.

Primed by a sample-barcoded 5' primer and a J-beta primer mix, a second PCR proceeded for about 6 to 11 cycles. Each sample yielded at least 2.5 million CDR3-containing paired-end reads. TCRdb reprocessed the 5' RACE reads via MiXCR and lists one record per CDR3 protein. The repertoire includes around 1,800,000 distinct CDR3 sequences, 30% to 40% of them detected once, and more than 20% sits in the top ten. In terms of origin and age, donors were healthy Caucasian individuals from Russia aged about 6 to 100. This clonotype was seen more than once but under ten times. The target antigen is unknown. CDR3 length equals 12 residues. Germline V lookup: CDR1 DFQATT, CDR2 SNEGSKA (reference sequence). J was trimmed by 6 bases and V by 5 bases; bases with no gene match: 3.

Sequenced input: blood. The chain carries TRBV20-1 and TRBJ1-2; 10 bases align to TRBD1. The sequence was obtained from a human donor in good health. The CDR3 nucleotides are TGCAGTGCTCGGACAGGGGGAGATGGCTACACCTTC. Its protein is CSARTGGDGYTF.